The sequence of this T cell receptor (beta chain) was determined in a study of blood T cell repertoires in COVID-19. Study at large: Italy, Spain and the United States were the sources of the convalescent and acute COVID-19 samples. PBMCs, B-cell-depleted T cells, or T cells provided the cDNA or gDNA that made up the material.

Germline values: CDR1 SEHNR, CDR2 FQNEAQ (reference sequence). This CDR3 has 18 amino acids. The J segment lost 4 bases and the V segment lost 1 base, leaving 7 bases of the junction unmatched. In the study's own analysis: It was from reference gene primer amplification that nucleated cell counts were estimated. Measured with immunoSEQ multiplex PCR; TCRdb has only the in-frame clones, and not every one. The D gene and trimming were derived from the DNA, and the V and J assignments and clone size from that table. The sample has around 250,000 clones, approximately 87% seen once. Source material: peripheral blood. V is TRBV7-9 and J is TRBJ1-6; 10 bases line up with TRBD1. The TCR originated in a man aged 60 to 69 with acute or convalescent COVID-19. CDR3 DNA: TGTGCCAGCAGCTTAGGAATGGGGACAGGGGTATATAATTCACCCCTCCACTTT. The encoded protein is CASSLGMGTGVYNSPLHF.